Sequencing of this TCR beta chain was carried out in a study of T cells after yellow fever vaccination. The CDR3 totals 15 residues. Universal primer sites and UMIs were introduced during 5'RACE template-switching synthesis of TCR cDNA. TCRdb passed the 5' RACE reads through MiXCR, listing each CDR3 protein once. The top ten hold around 15% of the sample, which has some 600,000 distinct CDR3 sequences, about a sixth seen once. Study-level findings and limits: The study re-detected most primary-vaccination clones after the booster (approximately 96% CD4, around 89% CD8). The presence of abundant clonotypes contaminating from the bulk population was possible in FACS-sorted repertoires.

This clonotype was recorded only once. As yet, its antigen is unknown. This may arise from a read error, as a much more abundant clone is one base away. The starting material was PBMCs, obtained more than 4 days after the first yellow fever vaccination. This receptor was obtained from a man aged 18 to 29 who received the YFV17D yellow fever vaccine. The V call is TRBV12-3 or TRBV12-4, the J call TRBJ2-1; TRBD2 aligns across 7 bases. In DNA, the CDR3 is TGTGCCAGTCTAAGCGGGGATAGCTCCTACAATGAGCTGTTCTTC. Its translation is CASLSGDSSYNELFF.